This T cell receptor (beta chain) was found in a study of cytomegalovirus exposure and HLA in healthy donors. Study results and caveats: Previously analyzed data showed that most TCR beta V segments were productive at a frequency of about 90% or about 30%. The study designated 164 TCR beta chains cytomegalovirus-associated.

The PCR ran on 60 Vbeta and 13 Jbeta primers. TCRdb's copy holds only in-frame clones and misses some; the assay was immunoSEQ multiplex PCR. Altogether some 250,000 clones are present, roughly 82% being singletons, with the ten largest covering around 5%. The CDR3 runs to 15 residues. V gave up 5 bases and J gave up 3 bases, with 16 bases separating them. Germline values: CDR1 LNHNV, CDR2 YYDKDF (reference sequence). Comment on this clone: As yet, its antigen is unknown.

The receptor was isolated from a woman in her thirties or forties in good health and CMV-seropositive. The genes are TRBV15 and TRBJ1-2, with D tentatively TRBD1 (5 bases). The specimen was PBMCs. DNA of the CDR3: TGTGCCACCAGCGTCGGACGAGGCAGGGACTATGGCTACACCTTC. Translated, it gives CATSVGRGRDYGYTF.